This TCR beta chain was sequenced for a study of blood T cell repertoires in COVID-19 (dated by TCRdb to the early 2020s). General notes on the study: Samples covering the acute and convalescent phases of COVID-19 were provided by collaborators in the United States, Italy and Spain. The material from the prospective study consisted of cDNA or gDNA derived from T cells, B-cell-depleted T cells, or PBMCs. The dataset comprised deeply sampled blood TCRbeta repertoires from subjects exposed to, actively infected with, or recovered from COVID-19. The repertoires were made available in a free public database intended to serve as a resource for research on the immune response to SARS-CoV-2. The samples were drawn from the first 160 participants of the ongoing ImmuneRACE study and from 950 to 1,500 subjects provided by 6 global collaborators. Nearly every sample came with metadata listing a de-identified subject ID, COVID-19 status, age in years and sex. Where available, HLA class I and class II types were obtained from metadata supplied by the sample provider rather than from assay-based typing.

For this clone: Its target antigen remains unknown. No clone much larger than this one lies a single base away; base qualities are absent.

Study-wide findings and limitations: How much clinical and demographic metadata was included differed by source and by participant, and the metadata was provided uncurated.

Taken from the germline V gene, the CDR1 and CDR2 loops are MNHEY and SVGAGI. The CDR3 covers 14 residues, taking in both the cysteine and the phenylalanine. The DNA shown is the 42-base CDR3, in frame from base 1. Germline trimming amounts to 7 bases on V and 4 bases on J, with 5 as the count of junction bases outside the gene matches. The immunoSEQ Assay, a bias-controlled multiplex PCR, was used to amplify TCRbeta CDR3 regions from genomic DNA. The published analysis was carried out like this. The number of nucleated cells in each sample was estimated from the amplification of reference gene primers within the assay. To quantify the absolute abundance of each unique TCRbeta CDR3 rearrangement, sequence reads were collapsed and filtered. For each sample, productive Simpson clonality was calculated by taking the square root of Simpson's diversity index across productive rearrangements. TCRdb obtained this table from immuneACCESS and retained in-frame rearrangements with V and J assigned. These tables miss some clones; where compared with another copy, unresolved V genes account for less than half of the shortfall, and the remainder is unexplained. V, J and clone size were drawn from that table, and D and trimming were deduced from the DNA. The sample table contains 250,000 to 350,000 clones; only one count was recorded for approximately 92% of them. The top ten clones comprise around a sixth of the sample.

Enrolling through a virtual design, the prospective study's participants ranged in age from roughly 18 to 89 years and lived across 24 United States geographic areas. In the prospective study, participants were assigned to cohorts based on the clinical history participants reported in a screening survey and a study questionnaire. Recovered participants in ImmuneRACE Cohort 3 were defined as having two consecutive negative NP/OP PCR tests, clearance from a healthcare professional, or resolution of symptoms. Mobile phlebotomists in the prospective study collected whole blood, serum and a nasopharyngeal or oropharyngeal swab from every participant. Over a 2-month period, participants in the prospective study had the option of providing additional blood draws and questionnaires. Before DNA extraction, prospective study blood samples were shipped either frozen or at room temperature.

Material: PBMCs or T cells enriched from blood (not recorded which). The chain is assembled from TRBV6-5 and TRBJ2-5; TRBD1 aligns with 11 central bases. The TCR sequence derives from a woman in her twenties or thirties who had recovered from COVID-19. The CDR3 loop reads CASTRDRGVETQYF. The nucleotide sequence is TGTGCCAGCACCCGGGACAGGGGGGTAGAGACCCAGTACTTC.